These T cell receptor beta chains were read from a single sample in a study of T cells after yellow fever vaccination. MiXCR, run by TCRdb on the 5' RACE reads, gives a single entry per CDR3 protein. The sample has fewer than 450,000 distinct CDR3 sequences; 3% to 4.5% are singletons. The sample was PBMCs, taken 5 days after the yellow fever booster vaccination. All receptors come from a man aged 18 to 30 who received the YFV17D yellow fever vaccine. Both conserved end residues are part of each CDR3. The D gene is left open where the match is weak. Size values are once, few and many counts, or a class for expanded clones, and some rows have none.

v_call: TRBV7-2
clone_size: .
d_call: .
cdr3_aa: CASSLILQGKFF

v_call: TRBV4-2
clone_size: few
d_call: .
cdr3_aa: CASSQEPLWGAEVFYGYTF

v_call: TRBV7-9
clone_size: many
d_call: .
cdr3_aa: CASSYRVGGTEAFF

v_call: TRBV12-5
clone_size: .
d_call: TRBD1
cdr3_aa: CASGFLLTGTDTQYF

v_call: TRBV4-3
clone_size: few
d_call: TRBD1
cdr3_aa: CASSQDLGTGGRKETQYF

v_call: TRBV9
clone_size: many
d_call: .
cdr3_aa: CASSVGVFTDTQYF

v_call: TRBV11-3
clone_size: many
d_call: TRBD2
cdr3_aa: CASSLVSGGLDEQFF

v_call: TRBV11-2
clone_size: .
d_call: TRBD2
cdr3_aa: CASTPATSGRKYEQYF

v_call: TRBV29-1
clone_size: few
d_call: TRBD2
cdr3_aa: CSAPVAGYTGELFF

v_call: TRBV7-6
clone_size: many
d_call: TRBD1
cdr3_aa: CASSVLTGAAGELFF

v_call: TRBV9
clone_size: few
d_call: .
cdr3_aa: CASSVGQGFADTQYF

v_call: TRBV20-1
clone_size: .
d_call: .
cdr3_aa: CSANRDERKFF

v_call: TRBV20-1
clone_size: many
d_call: TRBD1
cdr3_aa: CSAGAGGTNTEAFF

v_call: TRBV5-6
clone_size: .
d_call: .
cdr3_aa: CASSLESGLYGYTF

v_call: TRBV15
clone_size: few
d_call: .
cdr3_aa: CATSRSGAFTNEKLFF

v_call: TRBV7-9
clone_size: .
d_call: .
cdr3_aa: CASSVVGYEQYF

v_call: TRBV7-9
clone_size: .
d_call: .
cdr3_aa: CASSLVGPVEKLFF

v_call: TRBV7-8
clone_size: .
d_call: .
cdr3_aa: CASSLIFLGEQFF

v_call: TRBV4-1
clone_size: .
d_call: TRBD1
cdr3_aa: CASSQVYGTGHTDTQYF

v_call: TRBV7-9
clone_size: many
d_call: .
cdr3_aa: CASRRPGRDEQYF

v_call: TRBV27
clone_size: few
d_call: TRBD1
cdr3_aa: CASSPRQGMDSPLHF

v_call: TRBV5-4
clone_size: .
d_call: .
cdr3_aa: CASSSPRRADEQYF

v_call: TRBV5-1
clone_size: few
d_call: TRBD1
cdr3_aa: CASSPGGVSNQPQHF

v_call: TRBV9
clone_size: .
d_call: .
cdr3_aa: CASSSTISGYEQFF

v_call: TRBV7-9
clone_size: many
d_call: .
cdr3_aa: CASALDGNQPQHF

v_call: TRBV6-5
clone_size: few
d_call: .
cdr3_aa: CASRTSFGQRSGYTF

v_call: TRBV7-2
clone_size: few
d_call: TRBD1
cdr3_aa: CASSPPRTGPETQYF

v_call: TRBV7-3
clone_size: many
d_call: TRBD2
cdr3_aa: CASSPETSGGAEDTQYF

v_call: TRBV25-1
clone_size: many
d_call: TRBD2
cdr3_aa: CASTHSGGDNEQFF

v_call: TRBV4-3
clone_size: .
d_call: .
cdr3_aa: CASSQVLTYEQYF

v_call: TRBV6-2/TRBV6-3
clone_size: few
d_call: .
cdr3_aa: CASKPRWSNQPQHF

v_call: TRBV7-3
clone_size: few
d_call: TRBD1
cdr3_aa: CASSSQGVPNNEQFF

v_call: TRBV20-1
clone_size: .
d_call: .
cdr3_aa: CSARDSPGGETQYF

v_call: TRBV6-6
clone_size: many
d_call: .
cdr3_aa: CASSSRGPRGAFF

v_call: TRBV9
clone_size: many
d_call: .
cdr3_aa: CASSVVYRRFRTEAFF

v_call: TRBV7-2
clone_size: once
d_call: TRBD1
cdr3_aa: CASSSQRQGANEKLFF

v_call: TRBV5-1
clone_size: many
d_call: .
cdr3_aa: CASSLALRGADTQYF

v_call: TRBV11-2
clone_size: few
d_call: .
cdr3_aa: CASSSPWAGHVETQYF

v_call: TRBV12-3/TRBV12-4
clone_size: many
d_call: .
cdr3_aa: CASSLAGGPYNEQFF

v_call: TRBV4-2
clone_size: few
d_call: .
cdr3_aa: CASSHRRDTDYGYTF

v_call: TRBV29-1
clone_size: few
d_call: .
cdr3_aa: CSVEVHGGGELFF

v_call: TRBV7-2
clone_size: few
d_call: .
cdr3_aa: CASSLTQGLGDTQYF

v_call: TRBV19
clone_size: few
d_call: .
cdr3_aa: CASSLGLSAKNIQYF

v_call: TRBV19
clone_size: few
d_call: TRBD2
cdr3_aa: CASSIAGGSSDTQYF

v_call: TRBV7-9
clone_size: many
d_call: TRBD1
cdr3_aa: CASSGTGGYTGELFF

v_call: TRBV10-2
clone_size: .
d_call: .
cdr3_aa: CASTGGNVREQFF

v_call: TRBV20-1
clone_size: .
d_call: .
cdr3_aa: CSAPFSYEQYF

v_call: TRBV7-9
clone_size: many
d_call: .
cdr3_aa: CASSLRWEGPVAGNTIYF

v_call: TRBV11-1
clone_size: many
d_call: .
cdr3_aa: CASSYRVQETQYF

v_call: TRBV7-2
clone_size: many
d_call: TRBD2
cdr3_aa: CASSAGLAGANEQFF

v_call: TRBV7-8
clone_size: .
d_call: .
cdr3_aa: CASSVDPGLYGYTF

v_call: TRBV18
clone_size: .
d_call: .
cdr3_aa: CASSSGLGTEAFF

v_call: TRBV18
clone_size: .
d_call: .
cdr3_aa: CASSPTVRGMDTQYF

v_call: TRBV20-1
clone_size: many
d_call: TRBD1
cdr3_aa: CSARSGGGGYTF

v_call: TRBV11-2
clone_size: many
d_call: .
cdr3_aa: CASSLVGLRTPEAFF

v_call: TRBV12-3/TRBV12-4
clone_size: few
d_call: .
cdr3_aa: CASSPNVRGNEKLFF

v_call: TRBV30
clone_size: few
d_call: .
cdr3_aa: CAWTRMQVDTQYF

v_call: TRBV7-2
clone_size: many
d_call: .
cdr3_aa: CASSSAQGNQPQHF